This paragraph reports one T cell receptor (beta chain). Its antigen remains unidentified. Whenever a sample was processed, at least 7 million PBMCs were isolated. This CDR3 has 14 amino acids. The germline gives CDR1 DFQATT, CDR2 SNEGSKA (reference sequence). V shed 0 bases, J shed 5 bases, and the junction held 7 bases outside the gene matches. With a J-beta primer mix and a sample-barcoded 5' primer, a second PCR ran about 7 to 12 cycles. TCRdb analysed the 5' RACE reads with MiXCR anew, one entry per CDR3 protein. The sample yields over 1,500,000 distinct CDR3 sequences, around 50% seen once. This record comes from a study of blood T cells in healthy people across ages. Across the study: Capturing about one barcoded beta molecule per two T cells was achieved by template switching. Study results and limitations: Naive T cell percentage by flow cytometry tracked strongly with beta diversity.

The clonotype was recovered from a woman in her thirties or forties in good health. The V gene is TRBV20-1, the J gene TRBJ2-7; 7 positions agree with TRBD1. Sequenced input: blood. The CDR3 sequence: CSARDRDRVNEQYF. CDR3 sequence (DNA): TGCAGTGCTAGAGATCGTGACAGGGTGAACGAGCAGTACTTC.